This record looks at one T cell receptor (beta chain) sequence and its context. Its antigen is currently not known. Base qualities are not provided; no much larger clone lies one nucleotide away. These data belong to a study of T cell repertoires in aging, cancer and after chemotherapy (dated by TCRdb to between 2019 and 2020). Notes on the research overall: Six donor age groups were covered, ranging from 30 or younger up to 70 or older, and each group contained at least three individuals. Healthy donor control TCR repertoires were recorded over several months to years and showed clear clonal overlap across re-sampling. About 9.3 million TCR reads were contained in the full dataset. To look at immunoaging and at how T cells reconstitute after chemotherapy, the study profiled TCR beta repertoires in peripheral blood from both healthy donors and cancer patients. The cohort comprised 218 cancer patients, 94 with hematological and fewer than 140 with solid cancers, plus 95 healthy donors as a reference group. Study-wide conclusions, independent of this receptor: In healthy donors, the drop in TCR diversity with age came mainly from a loss of richness, whereas in cancer patients a loss of evenness also played a part. Median generation probability increased over the chemotherapy interval in both cancer cohorts, suggesting repertoire reconstitution through rebound thymic output. Significantly lower blood TCR diversity and higher clonality were observed in untreated patients with hematological or solid cancers than in age-matched healthy donors. According to the authors, the repertoire data do not permit conclusions about immunological memory after chemotherapy.

Rearranged TRB sequences spanning V, D and J segments were amplified by multiplex touch-down PCR using a mixed TRB-A/B primer pool. Illumina adapters and sample indices were attached to the amplicons through two consecutive PCR reactions run with Phusion HS II polymerase. After gel purification with the NucleoSpin Gel and PCR Clean-up kit, the amplicons were checked using Qubit and an Agilent 2100 Bioanalyzer. Sequencing of the libraries was done on an Illumina MiSeq with paired-end, single-indexed 600-cycle runs. On the authors' methods: MiXCR versions 2.12 and 3.0.5 were used to process the TRB sequences. A clone was defined as each unique CDR3 nucleotide sequence, and only productive sequences supported by at least two reads were kept. Repertoire metrics included Shannon diversity, evenness, clonality (one minus evenness), and alpha-parameterized diversity profiles from alpha 0 to 5. Generation probabilities of clones in paired pre- and post-chemotherapy samples were computed with the IGoR algorithm. The public reads were reprocessed in TCRdb via fastp at Q25 and MiXCR, keeping in-frame beta chains. CDR3 protein sequences are deduplicated, and each keeps its most common genes and DNA. Clone size and V and J calls follow TCRdb, not the original study. In this sample the table shows fewer than 15,000 distinct CDR3 sequences, about 25% of which occur a single time. Around half of the sample rests with the top ten.

TCR beta rearrangements were amplified from genomic DNA isolated from peripheral blood, not from sorted cells or RNA. The germline ends are 11 bases apart after V is trimmed by 5 bases and J by 5 bases. CDR1 and CDR2 are drawn from the germline V gene: SGHDT, YYEEEE. Inclusive of the bounding cysteine and phenylalanine, the CDR3 is 13 residues long. This entry keeps only the CDR3 DNA: 39 bases, framed from base 1. Recombination joined TRBV5-6 with TRBJ1-5; too little of a D gene remains to name it. This receptor was taken from a human donor in good health. The sample taken for sequencing was blood. This receptor has the CDR3 CASSSRLDQPQHF. In nucleotides, the sequence is TGTGCCAGCAGTTCGAGACTGGATCAGCCCCAGCATTTT.